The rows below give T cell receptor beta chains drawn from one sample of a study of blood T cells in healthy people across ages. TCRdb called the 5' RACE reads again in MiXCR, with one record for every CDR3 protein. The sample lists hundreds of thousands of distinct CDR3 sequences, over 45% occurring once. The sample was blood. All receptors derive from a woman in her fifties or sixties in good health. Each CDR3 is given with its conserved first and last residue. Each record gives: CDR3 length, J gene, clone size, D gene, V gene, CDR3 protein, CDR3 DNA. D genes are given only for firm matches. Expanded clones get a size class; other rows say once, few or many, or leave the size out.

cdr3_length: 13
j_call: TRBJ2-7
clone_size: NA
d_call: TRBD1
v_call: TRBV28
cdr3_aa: CATRRTGAYEQYF
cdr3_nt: TGTGCCACCAGGAGGACAGGGGCCTACGAGCAGTACTTC

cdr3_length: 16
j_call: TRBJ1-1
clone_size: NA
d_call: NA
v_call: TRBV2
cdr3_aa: CASSGEVTGLDTEAFF
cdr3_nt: TGTGCCAGCAGTGGAGAGGTGACAGGTTTGGACACTGAAGCTTTCTTT

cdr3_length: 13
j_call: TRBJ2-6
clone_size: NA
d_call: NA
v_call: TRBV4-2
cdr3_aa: CASGSPGANVLTF
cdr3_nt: TGTGCCAGCGGGAGTCCTGGGGCCAACGTCCTGACTTTC

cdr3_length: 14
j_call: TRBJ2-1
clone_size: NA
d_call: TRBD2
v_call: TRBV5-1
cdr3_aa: CASSELADYNEQFF
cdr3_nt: TGCGCCAGCAGTGAGCTAGCGGACTACAATGAGCAGTTCTTC

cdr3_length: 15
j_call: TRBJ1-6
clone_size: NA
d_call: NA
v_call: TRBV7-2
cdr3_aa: CASSLVGQLGSPLHF
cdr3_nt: TGTGCCAGCAGCTTAGTAGGACAGCTGGGTTCACCCCTCCACTTT

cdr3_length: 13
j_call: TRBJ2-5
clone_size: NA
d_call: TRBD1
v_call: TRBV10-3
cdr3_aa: CAANRGRQETQYF
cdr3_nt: TGTGCCGCCAACAGGGGGCGGCAAGAGACCCAGTACTTC

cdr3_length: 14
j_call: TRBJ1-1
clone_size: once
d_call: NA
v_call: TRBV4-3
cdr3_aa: CASSQDQRNTEAFF
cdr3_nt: TGCGCCAGCAGCCAAGATCAGAGGAACACTGAAGCTTTCTTT

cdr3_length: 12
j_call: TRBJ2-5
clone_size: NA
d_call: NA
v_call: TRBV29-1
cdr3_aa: CSVLGEEETQYF
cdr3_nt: TGCAGCGTTTTGGGGGAAGAAGAGACCCAGTACTTC

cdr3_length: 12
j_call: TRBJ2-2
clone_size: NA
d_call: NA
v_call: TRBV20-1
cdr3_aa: CSARSVAGELFF
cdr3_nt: TGCAGTGCTAGATCCGTCGCCGGGGAGCTGTTTTTT

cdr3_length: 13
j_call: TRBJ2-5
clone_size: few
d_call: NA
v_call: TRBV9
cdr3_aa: CASSAEARETQYF
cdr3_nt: TGTGCCAGCAGCGCGGAGGCTCGGGAGACCCAGTACTTC

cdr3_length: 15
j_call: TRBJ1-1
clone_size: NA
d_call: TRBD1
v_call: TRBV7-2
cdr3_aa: CASSDRQGKGTEAFF
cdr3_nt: TGTGCCAGCAGCGATAGACAGGGGAAAGGCACTGAAGCTTTCTTT

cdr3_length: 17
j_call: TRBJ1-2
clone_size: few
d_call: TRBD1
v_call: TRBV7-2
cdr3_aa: CASSSRGRIQGEDGYTF
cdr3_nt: TGTGCCAGCAGCTCCAGGGGGAGGATCCAGGGGGAGGATGGCTACACCTTC

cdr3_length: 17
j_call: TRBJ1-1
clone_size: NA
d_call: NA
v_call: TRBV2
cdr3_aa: CASNSRGTEFMNTEAFF
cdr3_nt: TGTGCCAGCAACTCGAGGGGGACGGAGTTCATGAACACTGAAGCTTTCTTT

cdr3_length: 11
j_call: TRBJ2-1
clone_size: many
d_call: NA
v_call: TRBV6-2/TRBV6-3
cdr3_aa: CASSINNEQFF
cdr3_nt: TGTGCCAGCAGTATCAACAATGAGCAGTTCTTC

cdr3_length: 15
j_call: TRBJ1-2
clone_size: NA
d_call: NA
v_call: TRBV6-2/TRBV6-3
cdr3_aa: CASSDSQGGRYGYTF
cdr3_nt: TGTGCCAGCAGTGACTCACAGGGAGGACGGTATGGCTACACCTTC

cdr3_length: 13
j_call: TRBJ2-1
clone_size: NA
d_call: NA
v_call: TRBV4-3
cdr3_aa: CASSHEPTSGQFF
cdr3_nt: TGCGCCAGCAGCCATGAACCGACTAGTGGGCAGTTCTTC

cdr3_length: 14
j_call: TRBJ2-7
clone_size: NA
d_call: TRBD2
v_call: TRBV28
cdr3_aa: CASSLRGGAGEQYF
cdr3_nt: TGTGCCAGCAGTTTACGCGGGGGAGCGGGGGAGCAGTACTTC

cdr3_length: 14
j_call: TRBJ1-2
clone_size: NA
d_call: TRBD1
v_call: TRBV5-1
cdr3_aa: CASRQGTGAYGYTF
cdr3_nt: TGCGCCAGCAGGCAAGGGACAGGGGCCTATGGCTACACCTTC

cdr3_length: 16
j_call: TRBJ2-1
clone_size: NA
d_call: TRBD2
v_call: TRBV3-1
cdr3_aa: CASSQDREGLGNEQFF
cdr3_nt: TGTGCCAGCAGCCAAGACCGGGAGGGCCTGGGTAATGAGCAGTTCTTC

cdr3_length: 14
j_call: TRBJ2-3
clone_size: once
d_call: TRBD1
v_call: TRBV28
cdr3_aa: CASIRARGTDTQYF
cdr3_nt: TGTGCCAGCATCAGGGCCAGGGGGACAGATACGCAGTATTTT

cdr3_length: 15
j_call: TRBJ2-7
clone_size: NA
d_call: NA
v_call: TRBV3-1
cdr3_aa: CASSVTSFGLNEQYF
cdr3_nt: TGTGCCAGCAGCGTAACTAGCTTTGGGTTAAATGAGCAGTACTTC

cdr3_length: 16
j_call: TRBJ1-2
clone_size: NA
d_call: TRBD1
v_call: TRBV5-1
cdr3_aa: CASSLVGTQGGHGYTF
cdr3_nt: TGCGCCAGCAGCTTGGTAGGCACCCAGGGGGGCCATGGCTACACCTTC

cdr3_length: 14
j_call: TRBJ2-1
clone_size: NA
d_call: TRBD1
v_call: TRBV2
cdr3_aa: CASRTGVSYNEQFF
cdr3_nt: TGTGCCAGCAGGACAGGGGTTTCCTACAATGAGCAGTTCTTC

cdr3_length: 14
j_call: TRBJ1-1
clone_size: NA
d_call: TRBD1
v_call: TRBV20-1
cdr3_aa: CSAPTGGKNTEAFF
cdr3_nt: TGCAGTGCCCCAACAGGGGGAAAGAACACTGAAGCTTTCTTT

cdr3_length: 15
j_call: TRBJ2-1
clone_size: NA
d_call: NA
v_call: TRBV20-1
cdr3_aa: CSARDLSVGGGEQFF
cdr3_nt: TGCAGTGCTAGAGATCTCAGCGTTGGGGGCGGAGAGCAGTTCTTC

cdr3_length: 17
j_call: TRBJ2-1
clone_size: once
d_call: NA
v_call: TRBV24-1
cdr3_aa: CATSDFRRGFAYNEQFF
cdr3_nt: TGTGCCACCAGTGATTTTCGACGGGGATTCGCCTACAATGAGCAGTTCTTC

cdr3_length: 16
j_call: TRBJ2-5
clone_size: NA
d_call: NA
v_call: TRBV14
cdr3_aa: CASSQIAPGLKETQYF
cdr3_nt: TGTGCCAGCAGCCAAATAGCTCCGGGACTGAAAGAGACCCAGTACTTC

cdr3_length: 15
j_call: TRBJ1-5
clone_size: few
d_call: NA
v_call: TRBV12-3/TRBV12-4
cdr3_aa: CASSPQAALNQPQHF
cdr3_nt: TGTGCCAGCAGTCCCCAGGCGGCGTTAAATCAGCCCCAGCATTTT

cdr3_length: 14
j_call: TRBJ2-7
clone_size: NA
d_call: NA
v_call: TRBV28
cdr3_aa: CASSVGGPYNEQYF
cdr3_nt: TGTGCCAGCAGTGTGGGGGGACCCTACAATGAGCAGTACTTC

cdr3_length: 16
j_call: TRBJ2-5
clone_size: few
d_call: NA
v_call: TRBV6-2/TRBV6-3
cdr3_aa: CASTPGNRRESRTQYF
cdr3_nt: TGTGCCAGCACCCCTGGGAACCGCCGGGAATCTAGGACCCAGTACTTC

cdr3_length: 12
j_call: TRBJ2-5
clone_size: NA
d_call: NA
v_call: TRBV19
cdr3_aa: CASSEARETQYF
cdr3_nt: TGTGCCAGTAGTGAAGCCCGAGAGACCCAGTACTTC

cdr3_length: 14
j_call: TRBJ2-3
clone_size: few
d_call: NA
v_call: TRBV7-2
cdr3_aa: CASSLLGLPDTQYF
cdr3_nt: TGTGCCAGCAGCTTACTTGGGCTTCCAGATACGCAGTATTTT

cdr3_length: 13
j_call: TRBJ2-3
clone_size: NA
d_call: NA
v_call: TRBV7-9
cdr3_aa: CASSPTALDTQYF
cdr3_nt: TGTGCCAGCAGCCCGACGGCATTGGATACGCAGTATTTT

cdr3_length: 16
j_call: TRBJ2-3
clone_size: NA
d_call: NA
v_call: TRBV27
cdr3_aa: CASSLSLWQGSDTQYF
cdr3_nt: TGTGCCAGCAGTTTATCGCTTTGGCAGGGATCAGATACGCAGTATTTT

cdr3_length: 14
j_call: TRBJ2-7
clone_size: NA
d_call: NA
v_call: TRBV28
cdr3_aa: CASSWGVGIYEQYF
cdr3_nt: TGTGCCAGCTCGTGGGGGGTGGGGATCTACGAGCAGTACTTC

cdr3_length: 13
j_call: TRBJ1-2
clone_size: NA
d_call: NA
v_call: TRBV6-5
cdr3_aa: CASSSTAVVGYTF
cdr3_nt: TGTGCCAGCAGTTCTACCGCGGTGGTTGGCTACACCTTC

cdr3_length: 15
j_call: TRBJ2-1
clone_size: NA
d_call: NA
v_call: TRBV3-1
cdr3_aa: CASSQTQATGTYKFF
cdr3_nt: TGTGCCAGCAGCCAAACCCAGGCGACGGGGACATATAAGTTCTTC

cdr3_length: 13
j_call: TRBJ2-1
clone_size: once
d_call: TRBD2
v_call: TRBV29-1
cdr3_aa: CSVASGRGIEQFF
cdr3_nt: TGCAGCGTTGCTAGCGGGAGGGGTATTGAGCAGTTCTTC

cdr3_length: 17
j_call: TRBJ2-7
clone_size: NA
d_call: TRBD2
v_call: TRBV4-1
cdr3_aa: CASSQDRGLAGLAEQYF
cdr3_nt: TGCGCCAGCAGCCAAGATCGAGGACTAGCGGGTTTGGCCGAGCAGTACTTC

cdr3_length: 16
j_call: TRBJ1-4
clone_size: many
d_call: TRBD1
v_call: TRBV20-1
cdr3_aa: CSASGGQDATNEKLFF
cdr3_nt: TGCAGTGCTAGCGGAGGACAGGATGCAACTAATGAAAAACTGTTTTTT

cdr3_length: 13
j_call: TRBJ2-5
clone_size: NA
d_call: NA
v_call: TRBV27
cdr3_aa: CASSGKYQETQYF
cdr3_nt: TGTGCCAGCAGTGGTAAGTACCAAGAGACCCAGTACTTC

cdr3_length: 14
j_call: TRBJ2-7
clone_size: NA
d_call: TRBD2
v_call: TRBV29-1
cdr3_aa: CSVSSGRGSYEQYF
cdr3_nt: TGCAGCGTTTCTAGCGGGAGAGGGTCCTACGAGCAGTACTTC

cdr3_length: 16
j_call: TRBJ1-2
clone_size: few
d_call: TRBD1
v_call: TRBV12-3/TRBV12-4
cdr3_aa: CASSPTTGGVDYGYTF
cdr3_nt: TGTGCCAGCAGTCCGACGACAGGGGGTGTTGACTATGGCTACACCTTC

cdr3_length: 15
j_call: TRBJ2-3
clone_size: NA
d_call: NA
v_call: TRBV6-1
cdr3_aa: CATCSDFTGTDTQYF
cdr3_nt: TGTGCCACATGCAGTGACTTTACGGGGACAGATACGCAGTATTTT

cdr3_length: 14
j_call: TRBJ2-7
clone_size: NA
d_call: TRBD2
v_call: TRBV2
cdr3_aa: CASSVLAGQYEQYF
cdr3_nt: TGTGCCAGCAGTGTGCTAGCGGGTCAATACGAGCAGTACTTC

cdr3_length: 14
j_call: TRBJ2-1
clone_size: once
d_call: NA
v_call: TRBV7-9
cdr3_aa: CASSFQANSNEQFF
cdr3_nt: TGTGCCAGCAGCTTCCAAGCTAATAGCAATGAGCAGTTCTTC

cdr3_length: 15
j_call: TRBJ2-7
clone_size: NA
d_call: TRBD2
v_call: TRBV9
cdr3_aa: CASSPRTRDANEQYF
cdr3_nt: TGTGCCAGCAGCCCAAGGACTAGGGATGCCAATGAGCAGTACTTC

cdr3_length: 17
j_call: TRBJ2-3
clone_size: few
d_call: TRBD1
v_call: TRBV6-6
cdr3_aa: CASSYFTGTGLTDTQYF
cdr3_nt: TGTGCCAGCAGTTACTTCACCGGGACAGGGCTCACAGATACGCAGTATTTT

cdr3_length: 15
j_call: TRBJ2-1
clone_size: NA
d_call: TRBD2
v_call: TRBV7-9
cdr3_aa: CASSFGLAGEGEQFF
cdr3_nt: TGTGCCAGCAGCTTCGGACTAGCGGGAGAAGGTGAGCAGTTCTTC

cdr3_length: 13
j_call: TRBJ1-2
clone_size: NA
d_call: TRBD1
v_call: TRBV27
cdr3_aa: CASSPRGDYGYTF
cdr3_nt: TGTGCCAGCAGTCCCAGGGGGGACTATGGCTACACCTTC

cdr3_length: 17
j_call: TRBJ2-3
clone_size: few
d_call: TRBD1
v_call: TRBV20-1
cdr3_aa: CSATRPKGQGEVDTQYF
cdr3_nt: TGCAGTGCTACTCGACCTAAGGGACAGGGGGAGGTGGATACGCAGTATTTT

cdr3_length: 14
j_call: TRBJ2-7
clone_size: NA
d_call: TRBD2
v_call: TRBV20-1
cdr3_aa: CSALTSGVSYEQYF
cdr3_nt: TGCAGTGCCCTTACTAGCGGGGTCTCCTACGAGCAGTACTTC

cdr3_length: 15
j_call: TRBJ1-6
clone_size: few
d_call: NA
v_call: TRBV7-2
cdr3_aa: CASSLGRPYNSPLHF
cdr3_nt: TGTGCCAGCAGCTTAGGAAGGCCGTATAATTCACCCCTCCACTTT

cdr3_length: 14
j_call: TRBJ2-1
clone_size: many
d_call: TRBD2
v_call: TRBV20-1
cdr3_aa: CSASSGREVDEQFF
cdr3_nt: TGCAGTGCTAGCAGCGGGAGAGAGGTAGATGAGCAGTTCTTC